Given below is one T cell receptor beta chain in context. This was the immunoSEQ v3 assay. Data came from immunoSEQ multiplex PCR; TCRdb stores just in-frame clones and leaves some out. This sample yields some 970 clones, of which approximately 75% are seen a single time; less than 9.5% belongs to the top ten. Germline V gene data show CDR1 as WSHSY and CDR2 as SAAADI. Trimming cost V 5 bases and J 1 base; bases outside gene matches: 3. The length of the CDR3 is 14 residues. Time point indicated: pre-treatment sample, taken before nivolumab and TIL therapy. Most excised metastases sampled were pleural nodules or supraclavicular lymph nodes. This sample stems from a study of TIL therapy for anti-PD-1-resistant metastatic lung cancer.

This rearrangement joins TRBV10-2 to TRBJ2-3; TRBD2 aligns across 7 bases. The TCR originated in a person between 25 and 79 years old with non-small cell lung cancer. The sample was tumor tissue, taken at baseline. DNA of the CDR3: TGCGCCAGCAGTCGGGGGGTGGGCACAGATACGCAGTATTTT. Its protein is CASSRGVGTDTQYF.